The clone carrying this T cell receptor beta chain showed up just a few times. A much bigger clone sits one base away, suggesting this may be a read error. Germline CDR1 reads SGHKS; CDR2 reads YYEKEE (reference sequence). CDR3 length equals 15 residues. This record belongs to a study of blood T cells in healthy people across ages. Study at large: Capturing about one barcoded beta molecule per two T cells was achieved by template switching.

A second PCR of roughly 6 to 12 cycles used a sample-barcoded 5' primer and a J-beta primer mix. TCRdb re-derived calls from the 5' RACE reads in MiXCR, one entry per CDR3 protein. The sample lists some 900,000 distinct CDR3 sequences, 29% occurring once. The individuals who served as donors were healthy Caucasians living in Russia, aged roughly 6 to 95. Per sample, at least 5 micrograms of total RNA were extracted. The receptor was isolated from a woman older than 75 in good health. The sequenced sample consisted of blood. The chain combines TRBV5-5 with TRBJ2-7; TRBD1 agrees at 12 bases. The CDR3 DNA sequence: TGTGCCCGCAGCTTGGTTGGGACAGGGGGCGACGAGCAGTACTTC. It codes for CARSLVGTGGDEQYF.